These 9 T cell receptor beta chains were all obtained from the same sample, sequenced in a study of T-cell reconstitution after alpha-beta-depleted transplantation in children. Using unique molecular identifiers, the investigators prepared the TCRbeta library. TCRdb fed the PCR reads into MiXCR, producing one record per CDR3 protein. The repertoire holds 110,000 or so distinct CDR3 sequences, with 5.5% to 7% as singletons. Source: PBMCs, mostly from graft donor cells, taken 360 days after TCRalphabeta/CD19-depleted stem cell transplant. Receptors were obtained from a male patient between 2 and 10 years old who had a stem cell transplant for acute lymphoblastic leukemia, so the T cells may come from the graft donor.

J is TRBJ2-1 and V is TRBV6-5; 7 bases line up with TRBD2. V was clipped by 5 bases and J by 7 bases; unmatched bases: 11. CDR1 is MNHEY, CDR2 SVGAGI, per germline. This CDR3 has 15 residues. The CDR3 bases are TGTGCCAGCAGTCCCCTCGGACTAGGAGGGAATGAGCAGTTCTTC. This codes for CASSPLGLGGNEQFF.

Ten or more counts support this clonotype. The rearrangement joins TRBV7-6 to TRBJ2-1; D is possibly TRBD1 (5 bases). CDR1 and CDR2 from the germline V gene are SGHVS and FNYEAQ. V was clipped by 1 base and J by 5 bases, with 21 bases between them. CDR3 size: 18 residues. In DNA, the CDR3 is TGTGCCAGCAGCTTAGTGGTATGGGGCTCAGAGACCCACAATGAGCAGTTCTTC. Its translation is CASSLVVWGSETHNEQFF.

The CDR3 DNA reads as TGCGCCAGCAGCCTCGGGGTAGCGGGGCTTCTCGAGCAGTACTTC. It translates to CASSLGVAGLLEQYF. The chain joins TRBV4-3 to TRBJ2-7; 8 bases map to TRBD2. The trim removed 4 bases at V and 6 bases at J, leaving 11 bases unmatched. The germline V gene encodes CDR1 LGHNA and CDR2 YSLEER. This CDR3 is built from 15 residues.

Here the CDR3 reads CASSFRGASNTEAFF. CDR3 in DNA: TGTGCCAGCAGTTTCAGGGGAGCCTCGAACACTGAAGCTTTCTTT. This sequence joins TRBV27 and TRBJ1-1; perhaps TRBD1 as D (6 bases). The CDR3 is made up of 15 amino acids. Germline V CDR1 and CDR2: MNHEY, SMNVEV (reference sequence). V lost 3 bases to trimming and J lost 1 base, with 12 bases between them.

In this sample, this clonotype turned up a few times. This chain connects TRBV5-1 to TRBJ1-6; D is perhaps TRBD1 (5 bases). V was clipped by 3 bases and J by 9 bases, with 7 bases between them. The CDR3 consists of 12 residues. CDR1 and CDR2 from the germline V gene are SGHRS and YFSETQ. The CDR3 DNA reads TGCGCCAGCAGCTCGCAGGGTTCACCCCTCCACTTT. Its translation is CASSSQGSPLHF.

This chain connects TRBV6-1 to TRBJ2-5, with 7 positions matching TRBD2. The CDR3 is 15 amino acids. The V segment lost 5 bases and the J segment 5 bases; nucleotides outside the gene matches: 11. Germline loops: CDR1 MNHNS, CDR2 SASEGT. The CDR3 nucleotides read TGTGCCAGCAGTCTGACTAGCTCATGGCGCGAGACCCAGTACTTC. Translated: CASSLTSSWRETQYF.

This clonotype was counted ten times or more. A junction boundary mismatches the germline segment, possibly from a read error. The J gene is TRBJ2-1, the V gene TRBV7-7; 10 nucleotides align to TRBD2. Germline V gene data show CDR1 as SSHAT and CDR2 as FNYEAQ (reference sequence). The CDR3 has 19 residues. The CDR3 region is CASSTGLAEGFSSYNEQFF. DNA of the CDR3: TGTGCTAGCAGCACTGGACTAGCGGAGGGATTCAGCTCCTACAATGAGCAGTTCTTC. Full variable domain (rest looked up from reference TRBV7-7 and TRBJ2-1): GAGVSQSPRYKVTKRGQDVTLRCDPISSHATLYWYQQALGQGPEFLTYFNYEAQPDKSGLPSDRFSAERPEGSISTLTIQRTEQRDSAMYRCASSTGLAEGFSSYNEQFFGPGTRLTVL.

This clonotype occurred many times. V and J are TRBV25-1 and TRBJ2-7, with D perhaps matching TRBD1 or TRBD2 (5 bases each). Germline V gives CDR1 MGHDK, CDR2 SYGVNS. Trimming cost V 2 bases and J 2 bases, with 10 bases left between them. There are 14 residues in the CDR3. CDR3 amino acids: CASSEQGVTYEQYF. The CDR3 DNA sequence: TGTGCCAGCAGTGAACAGGGAGTAACCTACGAGCAGTACTTC.

This chain uses TRBV7-2 with TRBJ1-6; TRBD1 aligns across 7 bases. The CDR3 runs to 15 residues. The V gene's germline CDR1 is SGHTA and CDR2 FQGNSA. Trimming took 3 bases from V and 6 from J; bases not matched to a gene: 5. The CDR3 region is CASSFIQGTNSPLHF. The DNA of the CDR3 is TGTGCCAGCAGCTTTATACAGGGGACTAATTCACCCCTCCACTTT.